The clone carrying this T cell receptor (beta chain) has more than one count but fewer than ten. Its antigen is not identified. Sequencing targeted expressed TCRB transcripts, as all isolated RNA had been reverse transcribed. Using immunoSEQ multiplex PCR, the repertoire was profiled, and TCRdb retains in-frame clones only, with some absent. The sample lists around 250,000 clones, 11% to 15% seen once, with 0.019% in the top ten. The source of the sample is a study of beta chain features in type 1 diabetes. Notes on the study in general: PCR might pick shorter templates more often, in the same way for patients and controls. TCRB CDR3s from Type 1 diabetes patients were moderately but significantly shorter in all four CD4+ subsets.

Specimen: naive CD4+ T cells from blood. The receptor comes from a man aged 25-45 years with type 1 diabetes.

In DNA, the CDR3 is TGTGCCAGCAGCTGGACAGAGAACTATGGCTACACCTTC. This sequence encodes CASSWTENYGYTF. This chain uses TRBV7-6 with TRBJ1-2; tentatively, D is TRBD1 (6 bases). CDR1 and CDR2 from the germline V gene are SGHVS and FNYEAQ. V lost 4 bases to trimming and J lost 2 bases, with 8 bases between them. The CDR3 length is 13 residues. The variable domain in full, completed from reference TRBV7-6 and TRBJ1-2, reads GAGVSQSPRYKVTKRGQDVALRCDPISGHVSLYWYRQALGQGPEFLTYFNYEAQQDKSGLPNDRFSAERPEGSISTLTIQRTEQRDSAMYRCASSWTENYGYTFGSGTRLTVV.